This T cell receptor (beta chain) came from a study of tumor-infiltrating lymphocytes in oesophageal squamous cell carcinoma. TCRdb re-called the PCR reads with MiXCR, one entry per CDR3 protein. Of about 14,000 distinct CDR3 sequences listed, approximately 48% were seen once; the top ten hold around 44%. The germline V gene encodes CDR1 SGHNT and CDR2 YENEEA. Trimming removed 5 bases at V and 4 bases at J, with 17 bases between. CDR3 length: 15 amino acids. The sequence derives from a male donor with esophageal squamous cell carcinoma. V usage is TRBV11-3 and J usage is TRBJ2-5, with D possibly called TRBD1 or TRBD2 (5 bases each). Sequencing input: blood. CDR3 residues: CASSPRTSGGETQYF. CDR3 DNA: TGTGCCAGCAGCCCACGGACCAGTGGGGGAGAGACCCAGTACTTC.